This is a list of T cell receptor beta chains from one sample in a study of OX40 agonist ivuxolimab in advanced cancers. The assay was immunoSEQ multiplex PCR, and TCRdb's table has in-frame clones only and misses some. Here the sample spans about 60,000 clones, about 82% being singletons. The sequencing here drew on CD4+ or CD8+ T cells sorted from blood, taken in a trial of the OX40 agonist ivuxolimab. These receptors all come from an adult with an advanced solid tumor such as melanoma, head and neck, liver or kidney cancer. The conserved cysteine and the conserved F or W are not part of the CDR3 here. Some rows have no size entry. The others give once, few or many, or a class for an expanded clone.

TRBJ2-5	TRBV19	.	ASSRGSIETQY
TRBJ2-1	TRBV25-1	.	ASSEWSANRQF
TRBJ1-5	TRBV2	.	ASSRDRGGNQPQH
TRBJ2-3	TRBV12-5	.	ASGLATGGRSDTQY
TRBJ1-1	TRBV10-3	.	AISGGRRGGLNTEAF
TRBJ2-5	TRBV5-1	.	ASSLNQETQY
TRBJ1-4	TRBV19	.	ASSSRLTDTGEKLF
TRBJ2-4	TRBV10-1	.	ASSEGGKNIQY
TRBJ2-3	TRBV6-1	.	ASSGLVGGDTQY
TRBJ2-1	TRBV11-3	.	ASSKGGGQAYNEQF
TRBJ1-3	TRBV30	.	TWKVGGGNTIY
TRBJ1-5	TRBV5-1	.	ASSFDDREGQPQH
TRBJ2-1	TRBV7-9	.	ASSLTLGGEQF
TRBJ2-1	TRBV7-9	.	ASSLWLAGAYNEQF
TRBJ2-3	TRBV7-6	.	ASSLERNTQY
TRBJ2-5	TRBV5-6	.	ASSSTSGSGGETQY
TRBJ2-7	TRBV7-9	.	ASSLWALAESYEQY
TRBJ2-3	TRBV6-4	few	ASSQDRAGASTDTQY
TRBJ1-2	TRBV4-3	.	ASSQEWGAGYT
TRBJ2-3	TRBV18	few	ASSYTGTGASDTQY
TRBJ2-7	TRBV18	.	ASSPSAGGNSYEQY
TRBJ1-1	TRBV7-9	.	ASSLGRAGTEAF
TRBJ1-1	TRBV2	few	ASSEAGWITEAF
TRBJ2-1	TRBV5-1	few	ASMTSEGYNEQF
TRBJ2-2	TRBV4-2	.	ASSQPTGTGDTGELF
TRBJ2-7	TRBV4-1	.	ASSPTATSGAEQY
TRBJ2-3	TRBV7-9	.	ASSLMSSFTDTQY
TRBJ2-3	TRBV18	.	ASSPGQISVTDTQY
TRBJ2-7	TRBV11-1	.	ASSLLAGVEQY